Listed here are 23 T cell receptor beta chains from one sample, sequenced in a study of blood T cell repertoires in COVID-19. Profiled with immunoSEQ multiplex PCR; TCRdb holds only in-frame clones, not every one. The sample yields 40,000 to 55,000 clones, roughly 80% seen once. Material: peripheral blood. These receptors came from a man aged 45-65 years with acute or convalescent COVID-19.

This clone was observed once. CDR3: CASSSWDNLAKNIQYF. CDR3 in DNA: TGTGCCAGCAGCTCCTGGGACAACCTAGCCAAAAACATTCAGTACTTC. V usage is TRBV7-9 and J usage is TRBJ2-4, with D possibly TRBD1 on 6 matching bases. This CDR3 has 16 amino acids. V lost 4 bases and J lost 0, with 13 bases in between. CDR1 SEHNR and CDR2 FQNEAQ come from the germline V gene (reference sequence).

The chain uses TRBV11-2 and TRBJ2-7, with D tentatively TRBD1 (5 bases). Trimming removed 5 bases from V and 1 base from J, with 18 bases in between. The CDR3 is 16 amino acids. Germline CDR1 reads SGHAT; CDR2 reads FQNNGV. This CDR3 reads CASSPVGWQGSYEQYF. The DNA for the CDR3 is TGTGCCAGCAGCCCGGTGGGTTGGCAGGGATCCTACGAGCAGTACTTC.

The genes are TRBV19 and TRBJ1-2, with 9 positions matching TRBD1. V lost 6 bases and J lost 6; bases outside the gene matches: 8. The CDR3 sequence is 14 residues long. CDR1 and CDR2 (germline): LNHDA, SQIVND (reference sequence). CDR3 sequence: CASRADRGIHGYTF. CDR3 sequence (DNA): TGTGCCAGTAGGGCGGACAGGGGCATCCATGGCTACACCTTC.

The genes are TRBV5-5 and TRBJ1-2; 8 nucleotides agree with TRBD1. Germline V lookup: CDR1 SGHKS, CDR2 YYEKEE (reference sequence). CDR3 length: 13 residues. Germline trimming cut 4 bases from V and 5 bases from J; bases unmatched to any gene: 4. CDR3: CASSPDREYGYTF. In DNA form, the CDR3 reads TGTGCCAGCAGCCCGGACAGGGAGTATGGCTACACCTTC.

V and J are TRBV5-1 and TRBJ2-3; D not certain. V lost 1 base to trimming and J lost 1 base, with 7 bases between them. Germline lookup yields CDR1 SGHRS and CDR2 YFSETQ. This CDR3 is built from 14 residues. The CDR3 region is CASSLSEGTDTQYF. CDR3 DNA sequence: TGCGCCAGCAGCTTGTCCGAGGGCACAGATACGCAGTATTTT.

This sequence joins TRBV4-1 and TRBJ2-7; 7 bases match TRBD1. CDR1 MGHRA and CDR2 YSYEKL come from the germline V gene. The CDR3 runs to 14 residues. Losses at the gene ends were 3 bases for V and 1 base for J; bases not matched to a gene: 3. As DNA, the CDR3 is TGCGCCAGCAGCCATCTGGGACAGTCCTACGAGCAGTACTTC. Translating it yields CASSHLGQSYEQYF.

This rearrangement joins TRBV19 to TRBJ1-1; D remains unclear. Trimming pared 4 bases from V and 4 bases from J, leaving 10 bases between. Germline CDR1 reads LNHDA; CDR2 reads SQIVND (reference sequence). The CDR3 sequence is 13 residues long. The CDR3 DNA reads TGTGCCAGTAGTAACCGGCGGTCCACTGAAGCTTTCTTT. This translates into CASSNRRSTEAFF.

The chain joins TRBV3-1 (or the pseudogene TRBV3-2) to TRBJ1-5; no firm D call. Germline values: CDR1 LGHDT, CDR2 YNNKEL (reference sequence). V was pared by 0 bases and J by 4 bases, with 13 bases between. This CDR3 comprises 16 residues. Here the CDR3 reads CASSQDGGRANQPQHF. Written as DNA, the CDR3 is TGTGCCAGCAGCCAAGATGGAGGAAGGGCTAATCAGCCCCAGCATTTT.

J is TRBJ1-2 and V is TRBV2, with D perhaps TRBD1 (5 bases). This CDR3 is 14 amino acids long. V was clipped by 7 bases and J by 4 bases, with 16 bases between them. CDR1 is SNHLY and CDR2 is FYNNEI in the germline V gene. The CDR3 is CASTPRRDSYGYTF. The CDR3 DNA reads as TGTGCCAGCACTCCAAGAAGGGACTCCTATGGCTACACCTTC. Using reference TRBV2 and TRBJ1-2 for the parts outside the CDR3, the full variable domain is EPEVTQTPSHQVTQMGQEVILRCVPISNHLYFYWYRQILGQKVEFLVSFYNNEISEKSEIFDDQFSVERPDGSNFTLKIRSTKLEDSAMYFCASTPRRDSYGYTFGSGTRLTVV.

This chain joins TRBV12-3 or TRBV12-4 and TRBJ1-6; D ambiguous. V was trimmed by 5 bases and J by 9 bases, leaving 8 bases between them. This CDR3 is built from 12 residues. Written as DNA, the CDR3 is TGTGCCAGCAGTGCCAGATCTTCACCCCTCCACTTT. The encoded protein is CASSARSSPLHF.

The chain couples TRBV7-6 to TRBJ2-1, with 7 nucleotides matching TRBD2. V shed 4 bases, J shed 3 bases, and the junction held 6 bases outside the gene matches. Per germline, CDR1 SGHVS and CDR2 FNYEAQ. The CDR3 covers 15 residues. The CDR3 region has the DNA TGTGCCAGCAGCTATAGAGGCGGGGGCTACAATGAGCAGTTCTTC. It yields the protein CASSYRGGGYNEQFF.

The chain employs TRBV6-5 and TRBJ2-5; 10 positions agree with TRBD2. V lost 0 bases, J lost 5 bases, and 6 bases stayed unmatched. The germline gives CDR1 MNHEY, CDR2 SVGAGI. The CDR3 totals 16 residues. CDR3 nucleotide sequence: TGTGCCAGCAGTTACTCACTAGCGGGATATGAGGAGACCCAGTACTTC. Encoded protein: CASSYSLAGYEETQYF.

The rearrangement uses TRBV18 and TRBJ1-4; possible D gene TRBD1, 6 bases. Germline CDR1 KGHSH, CDR2 LQKENI. V was pared by 5 bases and J by 8 bases, with 18 bases between. There are 15 residues in the CDR3. CDR3 amino acids: CASSAPAGAREKLFF. The CDR3 DNA reads TGTGCCAGCTCAGCGCCCGCGGGGGCTCGGGAAAAACTGTTTTTT. Full variable domain (remainder filled in from reference TRBV18 and TRBJ1-4): NAGVMQNPRHLVRRRGQEARLRCSPMKGHSHVYWYRQLPEEGLKFMVYLQKENIIDESGMPKERFSAEFPKEGPSILRIQQVVRGDSAAYFCASSAPAGAREKLFFGSGTQLSVL.

This clone was observed once. The V gene is TRBV28, the J gene TRBJ1-4; no clear D gene. Trimming removed 7 bases at V and 5 bases at J, with 11 bases between. Germline loops: CDR1 MDHEN, CDR2 SYDVKM. This CDR3 contains 13 residues. CDR3 region: CASKETNNEKLFF. The CDR3, as DNA: TGTGCCAGCAAAGAAACTAACAATGAAAAACTGTTTTTT.

The chain couples TRBV6-5 to TRBJ1-1; 7 bases line up with TRBD1. The J segment lost 1 base and the V segment lost 9 bases, leaving 5 bases of the junction unmatched. Germline values: CDR1 MNHEY, CDR2 SVGAGI. There are 13 residues in the CDR3. The CDR3 is CASEGAANTEAFF. CDR3 coding DNA: TGTGCCAGTGAGGGGGCCGCGAACACTGAAGCTTTCTTT.

J is TRBJ2-1 and V is TRBV7-3; D is possibly TRBD2 (6 bases). CDR3 size: 13 residues. From germline, CDR1 is SGHTA and CDR2 FQGTGA. The V end was cut by 0 bases, the J end by 10 bases, with 10 bases between. The CDR3 here is CASSLTGTEEQFF. CDR3 in DNA: TGTGCCAGCAGCTTAACCGGGACTGAGGAGCAGTTCTTC.

Note on this clone: The same CDR3 also results from other DNA sequences found in this sample. The gene calls are TRBV20-1 and TRBJ2-1, with D perhaps TRBD1 (5 bases). The CDR3 loop spans 13 amino acids. Per germline, CDR1 DFQATT and CDR2 SNEGSKA (reference sequence). Trimming shortened V by 3 bases and J by 2 bases, and 8 bases separated the two germline ends. The CDR3 sequence: CSASQGTYNEQFF. The CDR3 nucleotides read TGCAGTGCTAGTCAGGGCACCTACAATGAGCAGTTCTTC.

The chain couples TRBV5-1 to TRBJ2-2, with 10 positions matching TRBD2. J was trimmed by 2 bases and V by 1 base; bases with no gene match: 5. The CDR3 is made up of 17 amino acids. Germline V gene lookup returns CDR1 SGHRS and CDR2 YFSETQ. Here the CDR3 reads CASSLKASGGNTGELFF. DNA for the CDR3: TGCGCCAGCAGCTTGAAGGCTAGCGGGGGAAACACCGGGGAGCTGTTTTTT.

The chain employs TRBV5-6 and TRBJ1-2, with TRBD1 matching 9 bases. Per the germline V gene, CDR1 is SGHDT and CDR2 is YYEEEE. This CDR3 spans 16 amino acids. J gave up 4 bases and V 6 bases, and 13 bases lay outside the gene matches. The CDR3 nucleotides read TGTGCCAGCAACAAAGGCCTGGACAGGGGCTCCTATGGCTACACCTTC. Translating it yields CASNKGLDRGSYGYTF. Filled out from reference TRBV5-6 and TRBJ1-2, the complete variable domain reads DAGVTQSPTHLIKTRGQQVTLRCSPKSGHDTVSWYQQALGQGPQFIFQYYEEEERQRGNFPDRFSGHQFPNYSSELNVNALLLGDSALYLCASNKGLDRGSYGYTFGSGTRLTVV.

This chain links TRBV5-1 with TRBJ2-3; D perhaps matches TRBD1 (5 bases). The germline V and J ends were trimmed by 0 bases and 5 bases, with 13 bases remaining between them. The germline V gene encodes CDR1 SGHRS and CDR2 YFSETQ. The CDR3 runs to 15 residues. The CDR3: CASSLADSERDTQYF. The CDR3 DNA follows: TGCGCCAGCAGCTTGGCCGACAGTGAAAGAGATACGCAGTATTTT.

The V call is TRBV5-4, the J call TRBJ2-7; 8 bases line up with TRBD1. V was pared by 3 bases and J by 2 bases, with 4 bases of the junction left unmatched. The CDR3 has 14 amino acids. Germline CDR1 reads SGHNT; CDR2 reads YYREEE (reference sequence). This CDR3 reads CASSSQGAPYEQYF. The CDR3 DNA sequence: TGTGCCAGCAGCTCTCAGGGGGCCCCCTACGAGCAGTACTTC.

This chain connects TRBV30 to TRBJ2-7, with TRBD1 as a possible D gene (6 bases). CDR1 is GTSNPN, CDR2 SVGIG, per germline (reference sequence). This CDR3 is 14 amino acids long. V was pared by 0 bases and J by 0 bases, with 9 bases between. The CDR3 reads CAWSVGAGSYEQYF. The CDR3 nucleotides are TGTGCCTGGAGTGTGGGGGCTGGCTCCTACGAGCAGTACTTC.

The V and J genes are TRBV19 and TRBJ1-3, with TRBD1 as a possible D gene (6 bases). This CDR3 contains 17 residues. CDR1 is LNHDA and CDR2 is SQIVND in the germline V gene (reference sequence). Deletions cut 2 bases from V and 0 bases from J, with 14 bases between. The CDR3: CASSIPRDISSGNTIYF. In nucleotides, the CDR3 is TGTGCCAGTAGTATACCCCGGGACATTAGCTCTGGAAACACCATATATTTT.